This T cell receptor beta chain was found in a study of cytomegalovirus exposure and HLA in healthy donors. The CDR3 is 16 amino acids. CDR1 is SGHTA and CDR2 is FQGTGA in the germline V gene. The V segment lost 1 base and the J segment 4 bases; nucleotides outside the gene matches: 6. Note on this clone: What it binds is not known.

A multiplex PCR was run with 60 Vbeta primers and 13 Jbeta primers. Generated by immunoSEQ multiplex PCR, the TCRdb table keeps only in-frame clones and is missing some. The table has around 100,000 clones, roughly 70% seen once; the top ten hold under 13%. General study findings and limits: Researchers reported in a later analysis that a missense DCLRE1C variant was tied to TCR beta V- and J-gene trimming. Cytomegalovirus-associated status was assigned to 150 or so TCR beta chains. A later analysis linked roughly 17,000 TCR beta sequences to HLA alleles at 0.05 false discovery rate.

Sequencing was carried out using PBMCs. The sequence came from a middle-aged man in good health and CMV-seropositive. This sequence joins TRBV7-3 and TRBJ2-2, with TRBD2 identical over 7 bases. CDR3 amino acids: CASSLMEGRGTGELFF. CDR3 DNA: TGTGCCAGCAGCTTAATGGAAGGGAGGGGCACCGGGGAGCTGTTTTTT.